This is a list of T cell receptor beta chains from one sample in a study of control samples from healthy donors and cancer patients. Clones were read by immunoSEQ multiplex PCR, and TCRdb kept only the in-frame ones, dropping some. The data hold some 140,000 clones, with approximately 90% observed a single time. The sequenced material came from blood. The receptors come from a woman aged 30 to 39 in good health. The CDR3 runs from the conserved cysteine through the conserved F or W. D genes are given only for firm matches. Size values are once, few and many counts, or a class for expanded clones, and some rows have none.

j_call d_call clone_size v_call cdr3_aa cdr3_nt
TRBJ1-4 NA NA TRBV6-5 CASRSAGITNEKLFF TGTGCCAGCAGGTCGGCCGGGATAACTAATGAAAAACTGTTTTTT
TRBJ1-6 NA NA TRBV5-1 CASSLVGDNSPLHF TGCGCCAGCAGCTTGGTGGGGGATAATTCACCCCTCCACTTT
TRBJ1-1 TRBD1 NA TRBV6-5 CASGQGAYTEAFF TGTGCCAGCGGGCAGGGGGCCTACACTGAAGCTTTCTTT
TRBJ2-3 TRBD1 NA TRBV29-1 CSVAWTGARDTQYF TGCAGCGTCGCCTGGACAGGGGCCAGGGATACGCAGTATTTT
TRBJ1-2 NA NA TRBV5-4 CASSGGQSNYGYTF TGTGCCAGCAGCGGAGGACAGTCTAACTATGGCTACACCTTC
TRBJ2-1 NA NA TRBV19 CASSILAGNNEQFF TGTGCCAGTAGTATCCTGGCGGGGAACAATGAGCAGTTCTTC
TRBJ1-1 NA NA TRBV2 CASNPGQANTEAFF TGTGCCAGCAATCCGGGACAAGCGAACACTGAAGCTTTCTTT
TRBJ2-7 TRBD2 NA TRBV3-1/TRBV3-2 CASSHPEAGGPYEQYF TGTGCCAGCAGCCACCCAGAAGCGGGAGGGCCGTACGAGCAGTACTTC
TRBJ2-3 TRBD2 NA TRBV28 CASSSGLGGGADTQYF TGTGCCAGCAGTTCGGGACTTGGGGGGGGTGCAGATACGCAGTATTTT
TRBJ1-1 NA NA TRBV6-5 CASSYGGSTEAFF TGTGCCAGCAGTTACGGGGGGTCCACTGAAGCTTTCTTT
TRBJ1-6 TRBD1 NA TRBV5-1 CASSLGQGNSPLHF TGCGCCAGCAGCTTGGGACAGGGTAATTCACCCCTCCACTTT
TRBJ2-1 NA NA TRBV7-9 CASSLVADEQFF TGTGCCAGCAGCTTAGTAGCGGATGAGCAGTTCTTC
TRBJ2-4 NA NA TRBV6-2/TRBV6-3 CASSYEIGGPAKNIQYF TGTGCCAGCAGTTATGAGATCGGGGGCCCGGCCAAAAACATTCAGTACTTC
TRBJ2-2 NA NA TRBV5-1 CASSLDGGYTGELFF TGCGCCAGCAGCTTGGATGGGGGGTACACCGGGGAGCTGTTTTTT
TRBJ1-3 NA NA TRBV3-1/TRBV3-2 CASTGTSSGNTIYF TGTGCCAGCACCGGCACGAGCTCTGGAAACACCATATATTTT
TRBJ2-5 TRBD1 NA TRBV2 CASRLTGFETQYF TGTGCCAGCAGATTGACAGGGTTCGAGACCCAGTACTTC
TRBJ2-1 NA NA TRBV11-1 CASSLGGTGRNEQFF TGTGCCAGCAGCTTAGGCGGGACGGGAAGAAATGAGCAGTTCTTC
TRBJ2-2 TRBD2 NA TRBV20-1 CSASHRVAGASTGELFF TGCAGTGCTAGTCACAGAGTAGCGGGAGCGAGCACCGGGGAGCTGTTTTTT
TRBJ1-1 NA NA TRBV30 CAWSVQQYTEAFF TGTGCCTGGAGTGTACAGCAGTACACTGAAGCTTTCTTT
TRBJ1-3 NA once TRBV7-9 CASSGGWDGISGNTIYF TGTGCCAGCAGCGGGGGGTGGGACGGAATCTCTGGAAACACCATATATTTT
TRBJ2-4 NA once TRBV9 CASSPGSDRTQYF TGTGCCAGCAGCCCCGGATCAGATCGGACTCAGTACTTC
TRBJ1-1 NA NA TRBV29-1 CSVEDRLITEAFF TGCAGCGTTGAAGATCGGCTGATCACTGAAGCTTTCTTT
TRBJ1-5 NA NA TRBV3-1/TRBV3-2 CASSQDMNQPQHF TGTGCCAGCAGCCAAGATATGAATCAGCCCCAGCATTTT
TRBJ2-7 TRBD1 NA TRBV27 CASSLKQGAAEQYF TGTGCCAGCAGTTTAAAGCAGGGGGCCGCCGAGCAGTACTTC
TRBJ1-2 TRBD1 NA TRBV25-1 CASQNRGDYGYTF TGTGCCAGTCAGAACAGGGGCGACTATGGCTACACCTTC
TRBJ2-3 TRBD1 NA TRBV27 CASSRPQGGLTDTQYF TGTGCCAGCAGTCGCCCACAGGGGGGCCTGACAGATACGCAGTATTTT
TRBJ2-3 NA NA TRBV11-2 CASSLPTIAQYF TGTGCCAGCAGCTTACCGACCATTGCGCAGTATTTT
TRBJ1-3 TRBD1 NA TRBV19 CASSIPGQGSGNTIYF TGTGCCAGTAGTATTCCGGGACAGGGCTCTGGAAACACCATATATTTT